The entry below gives a single T cell receptor beta chain sequence along with its context. The target antigen is unknown. This sample is part of a study of cytomegalovirus exposure and HLA in healthy donors. Trimming stripped 8 bases from V and 2 bases from J, with 12 bases between. Germline loops: CDR1 KGHSH, CDR2 LQKENI. The CDR3 is made up of 13 amino acids. Repertoires were generated with immunoSEQ multiplex PCR, while TCRdb's copy carries only in-frame clones and drops some. Of 75,000 to 100,000 clones detected, 95% to 98% appear once; the ten largest clones hold roughly 0.8%. The study's findings and limits: Clusters of TCRs from the first cohort tended to co-occur in the 120 or so validation repertoires (as a later analysis found).

This TCR was recovered from a man aged 18 to 35 in good health and CMV-seronegative. Source material: PBMCs. This sequence joins TRBV18 and TRBJ2-5; D gene uncertain. CDR3: CASTDRVQETQYF. CDR3 sequence (DNA): TGTGCCAGCACAGACCGAGTACAAGAGACCCAGTACTTC. Together with reference TRBV18 and TRBJ2-5, the CDR3 gives the full variable domain: NAGVMQNPRHLVRRRGQEARLRCSPMKGHSHVYWYRQLPEEGLKFMVYLQKENIIDESGMPKERFSAEFPKEGPSILRIQQVVRGDSAAYFCASTDRVQETQYFGPGTRLLVL.